The 14 T cell receptor beta chains given below trace back to one sample, sequenced in a study of blood T cell repertoires in COVID-19. TCRdb keeps only in-frame clones here, not all; method: immunoSEQ multiplex PCR. The table includes 15,000 to 20,000 clones, over 80% detected once. Sequencing input: peripheral blood. These receptors were collected from a human donor in a cohort sampled during active COVID-19.

This chain joins TRBV11-2 and TRBJ1-4, with D unclear. Per the germline V gene, CDR1 is SGHAT and CDR2 is FQNNGV. V lost 4 bases to trimming and J lost 5 bases, with 11 bases between them. This CDR3 has 14 residues. Here the CDR3 reads CASSSPAGNEKLFF. Written as DNA, the CDR3 is TGTGCCAGCAGCTCCCCGGCGGGGAATGAAAAACTGTTTTTT.

This chain uses TRBV6-6 with TRBJ2-7; D is perhaps TRBD1 (6 bases). Trimming removed 5 bases at V and 6 bases at J, with 20 bases between. The CDR3 runs to 15 residues. Germline V CDR1 and CDR2: MNHNY, SVGAGI (reference sequence). CDR3 coding DNA: TGTGCCAGCAGTCCCGCGCCAGGACAGACCACCGAGCAGTACTTC. Amino acids: CASSPAPGQTTEQYF.

The sample holds a few counts of this clone. The rearrangement links TRBV30 to TRBJ1-3, with TRBD1 identical over 9 bases. CDR1 and CDR2 (germline): GTSNPN, SVGIG (reference sequence). The V and J ends lost 4 bases and 1 base, in that order; junction bases with no gene match: 2. The CDR3 covers 14 residues. The CDR3 sequence: CAWNRGLSGNTIYF. CDR3 coding DNA: TGTGCCTGGAACAGGGGGCTGTCTGGAAACACCATATATTTT. Drawing the rest from reference TRBV30 and TRBJ1-3, the complete variable domain is SQTIHQWPATLVQPVGSPLSLECTVEGTSNPNLYWYRQAAGRGLQLLFYSVGIGQISSEVPQNLSASRPQDRQFILSSKKLLLSDSGFYLCAWNRGLSGNTIYFGEGSWLTVV.

By share of the sample, this clone is medium-sized (0.01 to 0.1%). V gene TRBV4-1 combines with J gene TRBJ2-3; a weak D match, TRBD2 (6 bases). CDR3 length: 15 residues. Germline V gives CDR1 MGHRA, CDR2 YSYEKL. The germline V and J ends were trimmed by 0 bases and 3 bases, with 10 bases remaining between them. DNA of the CDR3: TGCGCCAGCAGCCAAGATGACCGGGGGACAGATACGCAGTATTTT. The encoded protein is CASSQDDRGTDTQYF.

The V gene is TRBV14, the J gene TRBJ1-2; D ambiguous. Per the germline V gene, CDR1 is SGHDN and CDR2 is FVKESK. This CDR3 is 14 amino acids long. V lost 4 bases, J lost 4 bases, and 13 bases lay in between. CDR3 amino acids: CASSPLWRGYGYTF. The CDR3, as DNA: TGTGCCAGCAGCCCCTTATGGCGGGGCTATGGCTACACCTTC.

The chain couples TRBV6-6 to TRBJ1-5, with 11 bases that match TRBD1. Germline CDR1 reads MNHNY; CDR2 reads SVGAGI (reference sequence). With V trimmed by 6 bases and J by 4 bases, 8 bases remained unmatched. The CDR3 is 16 amino acids. The CDR3 reads CASSSGTGGNNQPQHF. Here the CDR3 DNA reads TGTGCCAGCAGCAGCGGGACAGGGGGTAATAATCAGCCCCAGCATTTT.

V is TRBV11-1 and J is TRBJ1-6, with a tentative D call TRBD1 (5 bases). V was trimmed by 4 bases and J by 9 bases, leaving 16 bases between them. Germline V gene lookup returns CDR1 SGHAT and CDR2 FQDESV (reference sequence). This CDR3 is built from 15 residues. The CDR3, as DNA: TGTGCCAGCAGCTCGAACAGGCTGGGGCGTTCACCCCTCCACTTT. Translated, it gives CASSSNRLGRSPLHF.

The chain is built from TRBV5-1 and TRBJ1-1; 7 bases map to TRBD1. Germline V gives CDR1 SGHRS, CDR2 YFSETQ. Trimming cost V 4 bases and J 5 bases; bases outside gene matches: 8. The CDR3 is 14 residues long. CDR3 in amino acids: CASSGPGTVTEAFF. DNA of the CDR3: TGCGCCAGCAGCGGTCCCGGGACAGTAACTGAAGCTTTCTTT. The full variable domain, completed using reference TRBV5-1 and TRBJ1-1, is KAGVTQTPRYLIKTRGQQVTLSCSPISGHRSVSWYQQTPGQGLQFLFEYFSETQRNKGNFPGRFSGRQFSNSRSEMNVSTLELGDSALYLCASSGPGTVTEAFFGQGTRLTVV.

This rearrangement joins TRBV28 to TRBJ2-3; D is unresolved. The germline V and J ends were trimmed by 6 bases and 2 bases, with 12 bases remaining between them. CDR1 and CDR2 (germline): MDHEN, SYDVKM. This CDR3 region has 14 residues. The CDR3 nucleotides are TGTGCCAGCAGCAGTCAAAGATTCACAGATACGCAGTATTTT. It specifies CASSSQRFTDTQYF.

The J gene is TRBJ2-1, the V gene TRBV7-2; possibly TRBD1 for D (6 bases). Germline V gives CDR1 SGHTA, CDR2 FQGNSA. This CDR3 contains 15 residues. The ends were cut back, 4 bases at V and 9 bases at J, with 19 bases in the middle. The CDR3 sequence is CASSSINNRASEQFF. The CDR3 nucleotides are TGTGCCAGCAGCTCGATAAATAACAGGGCGAGTGAGCAGTTCTTC.

The J gene is TRBJ2-1, the V gene TRBV12-3 or TRBV12-4; TRBD2 aligns across 13 bases. The CDR3 is 13 residues long. V shed 5 bases, J shed 10 bases, and the junction held 2 bases outside the gene matches. DNA of the CDR3: TGTGCCAGCAGTCCGACTAGCGGGGGGGAGCAGTTCTTC. Amino acids: CASSPTSGGEQFF.

The J gene is TRBJ2-7, the V gene TRBV16, with 10 nucleotides matching TRBD1. V trimming: 4 bases; J trimming: 4 bases; junction bases outside the gene matches: 7. CDR3 length: 15 amino acids. Germline V lookup: CDR1 KGHSY, CDR2 FQNENV. CDR3 protein: CASSRSGQGNYEQYF. The CDR3 DNA reads TGTGCCAGCAGCCGCTCGGGACAGGGGAATTACGAGCAGTACTTC.

The rearrangement uses TRBV4-1 and TRBJ1-2; weak D call: TRBD1 (6 bases). Between the trimmed V and J ends, which lost 2 bases and 4 bases, there was a span of 11 bases. The CDR3 runs to 14 residues. Germline V CDR1 and CDR2: MGHRA, YSYEKL. CDR3 loop: CASSQRAGVYGYTF. CDR3 DNA: TGCGCCAGCAGCCAAAGGGCAGGGGTCTATGGCTACACCTTC.

The chain combines TRBV2 with TRBJ2-2, with no clear D. The germline V gene has CDR1 SNHLY and CDR2 FYNNEI. CDR3 length: 13 amino acids. Trimming shortened V by 5 bases and J by 6 bases, and 10 bases separated the two germline ends. The CDR3 nucleotides are TGTGCCAGCAGTTCGCACCCAGCCGGGGAGCTGTTTTTT. Its protein is CASSSHPAGELFF.